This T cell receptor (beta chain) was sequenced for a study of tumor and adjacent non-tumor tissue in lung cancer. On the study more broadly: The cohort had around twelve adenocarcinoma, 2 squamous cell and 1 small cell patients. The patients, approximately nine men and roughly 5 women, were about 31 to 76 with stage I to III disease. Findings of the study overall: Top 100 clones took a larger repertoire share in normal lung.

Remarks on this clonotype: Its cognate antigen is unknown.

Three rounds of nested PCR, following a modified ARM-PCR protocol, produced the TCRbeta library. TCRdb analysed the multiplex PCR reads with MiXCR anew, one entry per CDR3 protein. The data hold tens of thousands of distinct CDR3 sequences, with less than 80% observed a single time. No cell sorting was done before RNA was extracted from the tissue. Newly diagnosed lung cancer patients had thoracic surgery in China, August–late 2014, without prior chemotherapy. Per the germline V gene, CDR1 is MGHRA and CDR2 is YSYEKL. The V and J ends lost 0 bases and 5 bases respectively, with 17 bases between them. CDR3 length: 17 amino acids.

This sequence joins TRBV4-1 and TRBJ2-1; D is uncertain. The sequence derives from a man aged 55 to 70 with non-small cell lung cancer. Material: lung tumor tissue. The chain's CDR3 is CASSQDRKGISDNEQFF. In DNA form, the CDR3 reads TGCGCCAGCAGCCAAGATCGAAAAGGAATTTCGGACAATGAGCAGTTCTTC.